These 24 T cell receptor beta chains came from one sample sequenced in a study of radiotherapy plus CTLA-4 blockade in lung cancer. Method: immunoSEQ multiplex PCR; TCRdb's copy keeps in-frame clones and lacks some. In the table there are around 110,000 clones, around 90% of which are singletons. The sequencing here drew on peripheral blood, taken from a patient treated with radiotherapy plus ipilimumab. These receptors all come from a human donor with non-small cell lung cancer that progressed on radiotherapy plus ipilimumab.

The rearrangement uses TRBV27 and TRBJ2-7; the D gene is possibly TRBD1 (6 bases). There are 13 residues in the CDR3. The germline V gene has CDR1 MNHEY and CDR2 SMNVEV (reference sequence). The germline V and J ends were trimmed by 6 bases and 1 base, with 10 bases remaining between them. As DNA, the CDR3 is TGTGCCAGCAGCCTGGGACAATCCTACGAGCAGTACTTC. Its protein is CASSLGQSYEQYF.

V gene TRBV19 combines with J gene TRBJ2-2; D may be TRBD1 (6 bases). V lost 3 bases and J lost 5, with 16 bases in between. Germline-derived CDR1 and CDR2 are LNHDA and SQIVND (reference sequence). The CDR3 has 16 residues. The CDR3 coding sequence is TGTGCCAGTAGTATCACGGGTACAGGGAGAACCGGGGAGCTGTTTTTT. Translating it yields CASSITGTGRTGELFF.

The chain joins TRBV2 to TRBJ2-2, with D possibly being TRBD2 (6 bases). Germline V gene lookup returns CDR1 SNHLY and CDR2 FYNNEI. The CDR3 length is 15 residues. The V and J ends lost 7 bases and 6 bases respectively, with 18 bases between them. The CDR3: CASTPTRSGAGELFF. The CDR3 nucleotides read TGTGCCAGCACCCCGACTAGAAGCGGAGCCGGGGAGCTGTTTTTT.

This chain uses TRBV27 with TRBJ2-1; 7 positions match TRBD1. Germline CDR1 and CDR2: MNHEY and SMNVEV (reference sequence). V lost 5 bases, J lost 0 bases, and 4 bases stayed unmatched. This CDR3 region has 15 residues. The chain's CDR3 is CASSRTGPSYNEQFF. In DNA form, the CDR3 reads TGTGCCAGCAGTAGGACAGGCCCCTCCTACAATGAGCAGTTCTTC.

The V and J genes are TRBV30 and TRBJ2-1, with TRBD2 matching 8 bases. This CDR3 spans 16 amino acids. The V gene's germline CDR1 is GTSNPN and CDR2 SVGIG (reference sequence). V was pared by 3 bases and J by 0 bases, with 7 bases of the junction left unmatched. The CDR3 DNA sequence: TGTGCCTGGAGGGGCGGGAGGTCGAGCTCCTACAATGAGCAGTTCTTC. It codes for CAWRGGRSSSYNEQFF.

The V call is TRBV7-2, the J call TRBJ1-1; no definite D call. CDR1 is SGHTA, CDR2 FQGNSA, per germline. This CDR3 spans 17 amino acids. Trimming took 5 bases from V and 0 from J, leaving 19 bases between them. CDR3 loop: CASSLGRARALNTEAFF. CDR3 bases: TGTGCCAGCAGCCTTGGAAGGGCGAGAGCCTTGAACACTGAAGCTTTCTTT.

The rearrangement uses TRBV18 and TRBJ1-1, with 7 bases aligning to TRBD1. V trimming: 5 bases; J trimming: 4 bases; junction bases outside the gene matches: 7. The germline V gene has CDR1 KGHSH and CDR2 LQKENI. The CDR3 length is 14 residues. The CDR3 loop is CASSADRVSTEAFF. CDR3 nucleotide sequence: TGTGCCAGCTCAGCCGACAGGGTTAGCACTGAAGCTTTCTTT.

The table lists this clone with a count of one. This sequence joins TRBV29-1 and TRBJ2-7; D is perhaps TRBD2 (6 bases). Germline CDR1 and CDR2: SQVTM and ANQGSEA. V was shortened by 1 base and J by 4 bases, with 11 bases between the two germline ends. The CDR3 extends over 13 amino acids. This chain's CDR3 is CSVEGRGGYEQYF. As DNA, the CDR3 is TGCAGCGTTGAAGGTAGGGGAGGTTACGAGCAGTACTTC.

This clone appeared once. The rearrangement links TRBV10-1 to TRBJ2-3; a possible D gene is TRBD2 (6 bases). V was trimmed by 5 bases and J by 6 bases, leaving 15 bases between them. This CDR3 comprises 14 residues. The germline CDR1 and CDR2 sequences are WNHNN and SYGVQD (reference sequence). CDR3 loop: CASSRSGEGDTQYF. CDR3 nucleotides: TGCGCCAGCAGTAGGTCGGGAGAGGGGGATACGCAGTATTTT.

This clone occurred once. The chain combines TRBV5-4 with TRBJ2-2, with TRBD2 identical over 11 bases. After removal of 3 bases from V and 5 bases from J, the junction contained 12 bases not matched to a gene. Germline loops: CDR1 SGHNT, CDR2 YYREEE (reference sequence). This CDR3 region has 18 residues. CDR3 DNA sequence: TGTGCCAGCAGCTCCGGGACTAGCGGACCAATAGGGACCGGGGAGCTGTTTTTT. This sequence encodes CASSSGTSGPIGTGELFF.

The rearrangement joins TRBV5-1 to TRBJ2-2; TRBD1 or TRBD2 may be the D gene (5 bases each). CDR1 SGHRS and CDR2 YFSETQ come from the germline V gene. The CDR3 is 15 residues long. V was trimmed by 0 bases and J by 4 bases, leaving 10 bases between them. CDR3 sequence: CASSLVGVGTGELFF. In DNA, the CDR3 is TGCGCCAGCAGCTTGGTGGGGGTTGGCACCGGGGAGCTGTTTTTT.

This rearrangement joins TRBV9 to TRBJ2-1, with a tentative D call TRBD2 (6 bases). The germline CDR1 and CDR2 sequences are SGDLS and YYNGEE. V was clipped by 1 base and J by 2 bases, with 13 bases between them. CDR3 size: 16 residues. The CDR3 DNA sequence: TGTGCCAGCAGCGTACAAGGCGGAGGGGCCTACAATGAGCAGTTCTTC. Amino acid sequence: CASSVQGGGAYNEQFF.

The gene calls are TRBV10-3 and TRBJ2-2, with D possibly TRBD1 on 6 matching bases. The CDR3 is 14 residues long. V was clipped by 8 bases and J by 4 bases, with 14 bases between them. The V gene's germline CDR1 is ENHRY and CDR2 SYGVKD. Here the CDR3 DNA reads TGTGCCATCCGTGCAGGGGCTAGCACCGGGGAGCTGTTTTTT. Amino acids: CAIRAGASTGELFF.

A note on this clone: At one boundary the junction diverges from the germline segment, which might be a read error. The chain is built from TRBV6-6 and TRBJ2-7; TRBD1 aligns across 9 bases. CDR3 length: 15 amino acids. The V gene's germline CDR1 is MNHNY and CDR2 SVGAGI (reference sequence). CDR3 sequence reads: CASSDSTGGTYEQYF. CDR3 bases: TGTGCCAGCAGTGACTCGACAGGGGGAACCTACGAGCAGTACTTC.

The chain uses TRBV11-1 and TRBJ2-5; 10 bases line up with TRBD2. Germline trimming cut 6 bases from V and 5 bases from J; bases unmatched to any gene: 6. This CDR3 is built from 14 residues. Germline V gives CDR1 SGHAT, CDR2 FQDESV (reference sequence). The CDR3 nucleotides are TGTGCCAGCAGTCCACTAGCGGGACGGGAGACCCAGTACTTC. Its translation is CASSPLAGRETQYF.

The V and J genes are TRBV5-1 and TRBJ2-2, with 7 nucleotides matching TRBD1. Germline V gives CDR1 SGHRS, CDR2 YFSETQ. The CDR3 loop spans 15 amino acids. V shed 2 bases, J shed 2 bases, and the junction held 3 bases outside the gene matches. The CDR3, as DNA: TGCGCCAGCAGCTTACAGGGGTTTAACACCGGGGAGCTGTTTTTT. It translates to CASSLQGFNTGELFF.

V usage is TRBV5-1 and J usage is TRBJ2-7; weak D call: TRBD2 (6 bases). Germline CDR1 SGHRS, CDR2 YFSETQ. This CDR3 is built from 16 residues. Trimming removed 5 bases from V and 0 bases from J, with 18 bases in between. This chain's CDR3 is CASSRGTAAFSYEQYF. CDR3 in DNA: TGCGCCAGCAGTCGAGGGACTGCTGCCTTCTCCTACGAGCAGTACTTC.

V usage is TRBV4-1 and J usage is TRBJ2-7, with D perhaps TRBD1 or TRBD2 (7 bases each). CDR3 length: 16 amino acids. Germline loops: CDR1 MGHRA, CDR2 YSYEKL. Trimming removed 1 base at V and 3 bases at J, with 16 bases between. Here the CDR3 reads CASSQGPSGGGYEQYF. CDR3 coding DNA: TGCGCCAGCAGCCAAGGCCCCTCAGGGGGGGGCTACGAGCAGTACTTC.

The chain employs TRBV5-4 and TRBJ2-7, with D unresolved. The CDR3 contains 14 residues. Trimming pared 0 bases from V and 2 bases from J, leaving 9 bases between. Germline V lookup: CDR1 SGHNT, CDR2 YYREEE (reference sequence). As DNA, the CDR3 is TGTGCCAGCAGCTTGGCCGGTCCAGCCTACGAGCAGTACTTC. Its translation: CASSLAGPAYEQYF. Combining the CDR3 with reference TRBV5-4 and TRBJ2-7 gives the whole variable domain ETGVTQSPTHLIKTRGQQVTLRCSSQSGHNTVSWYQQALGQGPQFIFQYYREEENGRGNFPPRFSGLQFPNYSSELNVNALELDDSALYLCASSLAGPAYEQYFGPGTRLTVT.

This chain joins TRBV5-5 and TRBJ2-1, with 10 bases matching TRBD2. The CDR3 has 16 residues. V lost 1 base and J lost 8; bases outside the gene matches: 9. Looked up from germline, CDR1 is SGHKS and CDR2 is YYEKEE (reference sequence). CDR3 in amino acids: CASSLYGTSGKDEQFF. CDR3 coding DNA: TGTGCCAGCAGCTTGTATGGAACTAGCGGGAAGGATGAGCAGTTCTTC.

The chain is built from TRBV18 and TRBJ2-7; 7 nucleotides line up with TRBD1. The CDR3 totals 15 residues. Germline V gene data show CDR1 as KGHSH and CDR2 as LQKENI. The V and J ends lost 5 bases and 4 bases, in that order; junction bases with no gene match: 11. The CDR3 protein is CASSAGPGQNYEQYF. The CDR3 bases are TGTGCCAGCTCAGCCGGCCCGGGACAGAATTACGAGCAGTACTTC.

The V gene is TRBV9, the J gene TRBJ2-2; no clear D gene. Germline V gene lookup returns CDR1 SGDLS and CDR2 YYNGEE. The CDR3 length is 13 residues. Trimming pared 0 bases from V and 4 bases from J, leaving 4 bases between. For the CDR3, the DNA is TGTGCCAGCAGCGTAGTGGCCACCGGGGAGCTGTTTTTT. This encodes CASSVVATGELFF.

The chain is built from TRBV9 and TRBJ2-7, with TRBD2 matching 8 bases. CDR3 length: 16 residues. Looked up from germline, CDR1 is SGDLS and CDR2 is YYNGEE. V shed 0 bases and J 4 bases; nucleotides not matched to a gene: 9. This chain's CDR3 is CASSVASGTSFYEQYF. The CDR3 region has the DNA TGTGCCAGCAGCGTAGCCTCTGGGACTAGTTTTTACGAGCAGTACTTC.

The chain couples TRBV4-1 to TRBJ2-5, with 7 nucleotides matching TRBD1. The germline V gene has CDR1 MGHRA and CDR2 YSYEKL. The CDR3 has 15 amino acids. Losses at the gene ends were 3 bases for V and 1 base for J; bases not matched to a gene: 5. CDR3 bases: TGCGCCAGCAGCCAGCTTGGGACAGCCCAAGAGACCCAGTACTTC. Translation gives CASSQLGTAQETQYF.